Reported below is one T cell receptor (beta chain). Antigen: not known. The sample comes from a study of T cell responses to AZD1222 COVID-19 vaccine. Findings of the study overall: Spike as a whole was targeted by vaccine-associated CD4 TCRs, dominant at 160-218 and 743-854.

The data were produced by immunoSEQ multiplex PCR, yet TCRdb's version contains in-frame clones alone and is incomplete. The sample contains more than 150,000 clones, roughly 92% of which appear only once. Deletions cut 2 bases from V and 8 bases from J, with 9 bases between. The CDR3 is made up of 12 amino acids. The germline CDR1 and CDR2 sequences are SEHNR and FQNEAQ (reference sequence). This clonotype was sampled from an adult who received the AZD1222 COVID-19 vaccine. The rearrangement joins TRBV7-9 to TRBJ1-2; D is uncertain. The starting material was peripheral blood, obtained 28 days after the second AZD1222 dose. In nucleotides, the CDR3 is TGTGCCAGCAGCTTACTTGGAGGGGGCTACACCTTC. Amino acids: CASSLLGGGYTF.